The 9 T cell receptor beta chains given below trace back to one sample, sequenced in a study of blood T cell repertoires in COVID-19. Sequencing used immunoSEQ multiplex PCR; TCRdb keeps in-frame clones, though not all of them. Here the sample spans about 200,000 clones, over 65% being singletons. The sample was peripheral blood. The receptors here all came from an older person with COVID-19, enrolled during active disease.

The gene calls are TRBV19 and TRBJ2-7; 9 positions agree with TRBD1. Losses at the gene ends were 5 bases for V and 7 bases for J; bases not matched to a gene: 12. Germline assignment: CDR1 LNHDA and CDR2 SQIVND (reference sequence). The CDR3 loop spans 15 amino acids. The CDR3 nucleotides are TGTGCCAGTAGTGATCCGGGACAGGGCCCGGGGGAGCAGTACTTC. This gives the protein CASSDPGQGPGEQYF.

This chain uses TRBV18 with TRBJ2-6, with 9 bases matching TRBD1. CDR1 and CDR2 (germline): KGHSH, LQKENI. The V segment lost 4 bases and the J segment 1 base; nucleotides outside the gene matches: 14. The CDR3 is 20 residues long. The DNA of the CDR3 is TGTGCCAGCTCACGGGCGTGGGGACAGGGTGAACTTTCTGGGGCCAACGTCCTGACTTTC. Translation: CASSRAWGQGELSGANVLTF.

The chain is built from TRBV7-2 and TRBJ1-5; 10 bases are a match to TRBD1. In germline, CDR1 is SGHTA, CDR2 FQGNSA. V shed 0 bases, J shed 11 bases, and the junction held 4 bases outside the gene matches. CDR3 length: 14 amino acids. In nucleotides, the CDR3 is TGTGCCAGCAGCTTAGCGGGACAGGGGAGAGCCCAGCATTTT. Its protein product is CASSLAGQGRAQHF.

The genes are TRBV15 and TRBJ2-1; TRBD2 aligns across 8 bases. The CDR3 runs 15 residues. Germline loops: CDR1 LNHNV, CDR2 YYDKDF (reference sequence). J was trimmed by 9 bases and V by 1 base; bases with no gene match: 8. The CDR3 loop reads CATSRAGGAIREQFF. The DNA of the CDR3 is TGTGCCACCAGCAGAGCCGGGGGGGCCATACGTGAGCAGTTCTTC.

V is TRBV7-2 and J is TRBJ2-2; 14 nucleotides line up with TRBD2. Germline assignment: CDR1 SGHTA and CDR2 FQGNSA. This CDR3 is built from 17 residues. After removal of 3 bases from V and 5 bases from J, the junction contained 5 bases not matched to a gene. The CDR3 loop is CASSLTSGRAGTGELFF. Here the CDR3 DNA reads TGTGCCAGCAGCTTGACTAGCGGGAGGGCGGGGACCGGGGAGCTGTTTTTT.

There are many counts of this clone. The rearrangement joins TRBV7-9 to TRBJ2-7, with 9 bases that match TRBD1. The ends lost 5 bases at V and 6 bases at J; junction bases unmatched: 14. This CDR3 is 16 amino acids long. Germline V lookup: CDR1 SEHNR, CDR2 FQNEAQ (reference sequence). CDR3 nucleotide sequence: TGTGCCAGCAGCCTGAACCCCGGGACAGGGATCCCCGAGCAGTACTTC. Translated, it gives CASSLNPGTGIPEQYF.

The chain's CDR3 is CASSLAGRGTGGYEKLFF. CDR3 coding DNA: TGTGCCAGTAGCCTCGCAGGGCGGGGGACAGGGGGCTATGAAAAACTGTTTTTT. The chain employs TRBV19 and TRBJ1-4; 12 bases agree with TRBD1. CDR3 length: 18 residues. Germline values: CDR1 LNHDA, CDR2 SQIVND (reference sequence). The ends lost 6 bases at V and 6 bases at J; junction bases unmatched: 14.

This clone was seen once. The rearrangement uses TRBV18 and TRBJ2-3, with 11 bases identical to TRBD2. The CDR3 consists of 17 residues. Germline CDR1 is KGHSH and CDR2 is LQKENI. Losses at the gene ends were 6 bases for V and 4 bases for J; bases not matched to a gene: 12. CDR3 amino acids: CASSPGGSGGAPDTQYF. The CDR3 nucleotides are TGTGCCAGCTCCCCCGGAGGTAGCGGGGGGGCTCCAGATACGCAGTATTTT.

This sequence joins TRBV5-5 and TRBJ1-1; 7 positions agree with TRBD1. There are 12 residues in the CDR3. V lost 3 bases to trimming and J lost 7 bases; unmatched junction nucleotides: 3. CDR1 is SGHKS, CDR2 YYEKEE, per germline (reference sequence). The CDR3 is CASSSDRLEAFF. CDR3 bases: TGTGCCAGCAGCTCGGACAGGCTTGAAGCTTTCTTT.